Listed here is a single TCR beta chain. Its antigen is not known. Sequencing ends 3 residues short of the CDR3 end; the germline J gene provides the rest. This specimen comes from a study of T cell clonality in common variable immunodeficiency. Study-wide results and caveats: TCRbeta clonality was increased in CVID versus healthy controls. Fewer deletions and N-nucleotide insertions were reportedly seen in common variable immunodeficiency TCR beta sequences. Authors noted CVID clonality's cause needs subpopulation repertoire sequencing.

No CVID subject was ill or on immunomodulatory drugs when sampled. TCRdb's table, derived via immunoSEQ multiplex PCR, lists solely in-frame clones and lacks some. This sample comprises over 30,000 clones, none seen once only. The CDR3 loop spans 15 amino acids. The germline V gene encodes CDR1 SGHTA and CDR2 FQGTGA. V shed 3 bases and J 4 bases; nucleotides not matched to a gene: 3. This chain joins TRBV7-3 and TRBJ2-7; TRBD2 agrees at 13 bases. The specimen was peripheral blood mononuclear cells. This TCR came from a human donor with common variable immunodeficiency. CDR3 DNA, as far as it was read: TGTGCCAGCAGCTTCCCGGGACTAGCGGGATACGAG. Protein: CASSFPGLAGYE. The complete CDR3 sequence is CASSFPGLAGYEQYF.